The rows below give T cell receptor beta chains drawn from one sample of a study of T cell repertoires in cytomegalovirus infection. Each CDR3 protein gets one entry after TCRdb re-called the reads with MiXCR. The repertoire holds around 450,000 distinct CDR3 sequences, with roughly a third as singletons. The sequencing sample was made of PBMCs. These TCRs come from a human donor in good health (CMV status not recorded). Some clones in this sample may be carry-over from other donors' samples. The CDR3 runs from the conserved cysteine through the conserved F or W. The order of the fields is clone size, V gene, CDR3 protein. Expanded clones are given a class, and other clones once, few, many or no size at all.

many TRBV12-3/TRBV12-4 CASSKTANYGYTF
- TRBV28 CASRWSGGNQPQHF
many TRBV7-6 CASSLGTGRNTEAFF
- TRBV14 CASSQETGRNEQFF
- TRBV6-5 CASSSTYGHYSSTDTQYF
few TRBV27 CASSYGTSGPHTQYF
- TRBV20-1 CSASAPGRRAEAFF
few TRBV11-2 CASSLGVGRSSYEQYF
- TRBV18 CASSPLSTPYQETQYF
few TRBV7-6 CASSLESPRDGYTF